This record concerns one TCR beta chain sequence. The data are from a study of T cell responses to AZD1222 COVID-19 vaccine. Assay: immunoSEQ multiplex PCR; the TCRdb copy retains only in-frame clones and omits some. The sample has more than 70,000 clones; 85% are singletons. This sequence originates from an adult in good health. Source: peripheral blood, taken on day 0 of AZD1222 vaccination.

CDR3 protein: CASSDSQPQHF. The DNA of the CDR3 is TGCGCCAGCAGTGATTCCCAGCCCCAGCATTTT. The chain uses TRBV10-1 and TRBJ1-5; D is unresolved. Trimming cost V 3 bases and J 7 bases, with 4 bases left between them. Germline CDR1 and CDR2: WNHNN and SYGVQD (reference sequence). CDR3 size: 11 residues.